This T cell receptor beta chain is drawn from a study of shared clonotypes between healthy human individuals. Study-wide background: Those who served as donors were a couple of women and a few men between the ages of 18 and 49.

Comments on this clone: Its antigen is currently unknown.

V was trimmed by 0 bases and J by 7 bases, leaving 10 bases between them. CDR3 length: 14 amino acids. Germline values: CDR1 WNHNN, CDR2 SYGVQD (reference sequence). Study-wide results and caveats: Only blood underwent sampling, and tissue repertoires likely differ. Across subsets, estimated richness was generally greater for naive than for memory populations.

Libraries were prepared by immunoSEQ multiplex PCR; TCRdb keeps only in-frame clonotypes and omits some of them. Here the sample spans roughly 2 million clones, around 95% being singletons. The chain couples TRBV10-1 to TRBJ1-3, with unresolved D. Sequenced sample: naive CD4+ T cells sorted from blood. Described subset: CD45RA+ positively selected. This TCR was sampled from a man aged 18 to 35 in good health. The CDR3 DNA sequence: TGCGCCAGCAGTGAGTCGTACCGTCCCAACACCATATATTTT. Protein product: CASSESYRPNTIYF.